The following is a T cell receptor beta chain sequence with its context. This clonotype was picked up a small number of times. This clone's antigen is unknown. Base qualities were left out, and no much larger clone turns up one base away. This sample stems from a study of identical twins (dated by TCRdb to 2015 to 2016). About the full investigation: To test whether fetal clonotypes persist, the study used deep sequencing on TCR alpha and beta repertoires from monozygotic twins, unrelated adults of various ages, and cord blood. To rule out contamination, replicate twin experiments were performed at different times with different library preparation protocols. Broader findings and caveats from the paper: Abundant cord blood beta clonotypes carried fewer insertions; young adult naive repertoires showed a weaker similar trend, while memory repertoires showed none. Out-of-frame TCR alpha sequences shared between twins showed an excess of low generation-probability sequences compared with coincidental sharing between unrelated individuals. Because the same donors could not be followed over many years, conclusions were based on cross-sectional statistical analysis. Invariant T cells such as MAIT and iNKT could partly confound zero-insertion analyses, though diverse VJ usage argued against this for most clonotypes. In beta out-of-frame sequences, excess twin sharing was weaker, because having fewer shared sequences lowered the signal-to-noise ratio. Out-of-frame TCR alpha sharing in monozygotic twins was systematically underestimated by recombination models, whereas sharing between unrelated individuals was in agreement with the recombination models.

The CDR3 runs 16 amino acids, cysteine and phenylalanine included. The kept DNA is CDR3 alone, 48 bases in frame from the first base. For this chain, trimming is 3 bases at the V end and 2 bases at the J end, and the number of junction bases without a gene match is 6. The CDR1 and CDR2 encoded by the germline V gene are SGHAT and FQNNGV. Preparation of the library involved 5' RACE. The sequencer was an Illumina HiSeq 2000. Template switching introduced a universal primer binding site; the final cDNA contained a unique molecular identifier, enabling accurate counting of TCR cDNA molecules. Specific primers in the conserved constant-segment region were used to synthesize first-strand cDNA for TCR alpha and beta chains. To control for contamination, every cDNA library was double barcoded, receiving both a SMART-Mk sample barcode and Illumina barcodes. TruSeq adapter sequences, together with Illumina sample barcodes, were added in two successive PCR steps. Sequencing of the TCR alpha and beta cDNA libraries was done on the Illumina HiSeq platform using custom primers. The study's own analysis went as follows. MiGEC processed the raw reads to extract unique molecular identifiers, while MiXCR was used to determine the CDR3 positions. Recombination models were inferred per individual with the repgenHMM and IGoR tools using an EM algorithm. The analysis of shared clonotypes was done with the tcR package in R, with sharing normalized by the product of cloneset sizes. Out-of-frame nonproductive sequences were analyzed to study raw recombination free of thymic and clonal selection effects. TCRdb cleaned the public reads at Q25 with fastp, built clones with MiXCR and kept in-frame beta chains. Rows are unified per CDR3 protein, each entry keeping the most common DNA and genes. Clone size and V and J calls follow TCRdb, not the original study. The sample records 1.5 million to 2 million distinct CDR3 sequences, about 32% of which are singletons. The ten largest clones add up to less than 0.35% of the sample.

All donors were healthy Caucasians. This clonotype was sampled from a newborn girl in good health. Sequenced material: cord blood. The chain is encoded by TRBV11-2 joined to TRBJ2-3, with 9 bases in between that match TRBD2. The DNA sequence follows: TGTGCCAGCAGCTTTCTAGCGGGGCGCTCCACAGATACGCAGTATTTT. Its translation is CASSFLAGRSTDTQYF.